This T cell receptor beta chain derives from a study of blood T cells in healthy people across ages. Primed by a sample-barcoded 5' primer and a J-beta primer mix, a second PCR proceeded for about 6 to 11 cycles. TCRdb re-analysed the 5' RACE reads in MiXCR, keeping a single row per CDR3 protein. Among over 950,000 distinct CDR3 sequences listed, roughly two fifths were seen once. Remarks on this clonotype: Its antigen is unidentified.

Germline V gene sequence: CDR1 DFQATT, CDR2 SNEGSKA (reference sequence). The CDR3 loop spans 14 amino acids. The ends were cut back, 4 bases at V and 6 bases at J, with 17 bases in the middle. Sample donors were healthy Caucasian individuals that came from Russia, aged roughly 6 to 100. Findings of the study overall: Across the age range, TCR beta diversity per million T cells fell in a roughly linear way. Since the PBMCs were unsorted, naive and antigen-experienced cells could not be conclusively compared.

Material: blood. The chain is built from TRBV20-1 and TRBJ2-3; tentative D call: TRBD2 (7 bases). The clonotype originates from a man between 18 and 35 years old in good health. The chain's CDR3 is CSAKGGGQMDTQYF. CDR3 in DNA: TGCAGTGCTAAAGGGGGGGGGCAAATGGATACGCAGTATTTT.